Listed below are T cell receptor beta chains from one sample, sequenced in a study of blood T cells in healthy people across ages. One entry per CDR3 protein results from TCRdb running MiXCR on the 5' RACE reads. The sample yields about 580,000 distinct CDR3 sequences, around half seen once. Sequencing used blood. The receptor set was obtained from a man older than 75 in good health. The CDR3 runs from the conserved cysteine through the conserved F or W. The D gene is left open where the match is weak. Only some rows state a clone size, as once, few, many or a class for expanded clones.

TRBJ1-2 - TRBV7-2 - CASSLWGGYTF TGTGCCAGCAGCTTATGGGGTGGCTACACCTTC
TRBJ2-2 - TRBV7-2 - CASSTQIDRNTGELFF TGTGCCAGCAGCACCCAAATCGACAGGAACACCGGGGAGCTGTTTTTT
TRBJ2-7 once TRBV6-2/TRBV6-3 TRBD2 CASSYSISSGGTYEQYF TGTGCCAGCAGTTACTCTATTTCGAGCGGGGGCACCTACGAGCAGTACTTC
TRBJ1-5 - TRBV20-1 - CSARDLSGNQPQHF TGCAGTGCTAGAGATCTAAGTGGCAATCAGCCCCAGCATTTT
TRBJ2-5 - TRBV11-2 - CASSRGTSEETQYF TGTGCCAGCAGCCGCGGGACTTCCGAGGAGACCCAGTACTTC
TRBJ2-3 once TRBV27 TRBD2 CASSYGTSSQYF TGTGCCAGCAGTTATGGGACTAGTTCGCAGTATTTT
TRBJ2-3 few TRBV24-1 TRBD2 CATSSASGGAGWYF TGTGCCACCAGTTCCGCTAGCGGGGGGGCCGGATGGTATTTT
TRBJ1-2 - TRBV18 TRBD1 CASSPPAGAAQGSGYTF TGTGCCAGCTCACCACCGGCCGGGGCAGCACAGGGGAGTGGCTACACCTTC
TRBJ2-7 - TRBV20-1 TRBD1 CSARDTGEVNEQYF TGCAGTGCTAGAGATACAGGGGAAGTCAACGAGCAGTACTTC
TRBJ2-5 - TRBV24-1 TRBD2 CATSDPRTSGGETQYF TGTGCCACCAGTGACCCACGTACTAGCGGGGGGGAGACCCAGTACTTC
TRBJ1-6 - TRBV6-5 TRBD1 CATGSGQFNSPLHF TGTGCCACCGGGTCGGGACAGTTTAATTCACCCCTCCACTTT
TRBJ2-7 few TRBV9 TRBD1 CASSAPTGIHEQYF TGTGCCAGCAGCGCACCGACAGGGATCCACGAGCAGTACTTC
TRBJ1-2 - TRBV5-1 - CARALGPTDNYGYTF TGCGCCCGGGCGTTGGGACCCACGGATAACTATGGCTACACCTTC
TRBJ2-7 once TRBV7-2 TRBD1 CASGPQGVSYEQYF TGTGCCAGCGGCCCCCAGGGGGTAAGCTACGAGCAGTACTTC
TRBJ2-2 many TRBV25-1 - CASSDEGVTGELFF TGTGCCAGCAGTGACGAGGGTGTCACCGGGGAGCTGTTTTTT
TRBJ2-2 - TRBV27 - CASSLGQGDGTGELFF TGTGCCAGCAGTTTAGGGCAGGGCGACGGAACCGGGGAGCTGTTTTTT
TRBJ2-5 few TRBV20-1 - CSTWTRETQYF TGCAGTACATGGACCCGGGAGACCCAGTACTTC
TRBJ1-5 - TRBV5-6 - CASSLGRKDSNQPQHF TGTGCCAGCAGCTTGGGACGGAAAGATAGCAATCAGCCCCAGCATTTT
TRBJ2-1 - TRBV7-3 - CASSVGADSYNEQFF TGTGCCAGCAGCGTCGGGGCGGACTCCTACAATGAGCAGTTCTTC
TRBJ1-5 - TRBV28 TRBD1 CASRSDRVEGPQHF TGTGCCAGCAGGTCGGACAGGGTGGAAGGGCCCCAGCATTTT
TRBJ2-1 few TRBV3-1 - CASSGGTPNEQFF TGTGCCAGCAGCGGGGGGACTCCGAATGAGCAGTTCTTC
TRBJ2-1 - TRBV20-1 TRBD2 CSARENSGRHNEQFF TGCAGTGCTAGAGAAAATAGCGGGAGACACAATGAGCAGTTCTTC
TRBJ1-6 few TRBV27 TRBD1 CASRQDRGQLGDSPLHF TGTGCCAGCAGACAGGACAGGGGGCAACTGGGGGATTCACCCCTCCACTTT
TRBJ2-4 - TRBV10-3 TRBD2 CAISDSLAGGGNIQYF TGTGCCATCAGTGATTCTTTAGCGGGAGGGGGAAACATTCAGTACTTC
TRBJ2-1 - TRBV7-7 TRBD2 CASSLAGREAEQFF TGTGCTAGCAGCTTAGCGGGCAGGGAGGCTGAGCAGTTCTTC
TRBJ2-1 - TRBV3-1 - CASSQDVRGNNEQFF TGTGCCAGCAGCCAAGATGTAAGGGGGAACAATGAGCAGTTCTTC
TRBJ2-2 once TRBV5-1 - CASSLVVETGELFF TGCGCCAGCAGCTTGGTGGTAGAAACCGGGGAGCTGTTTTTT
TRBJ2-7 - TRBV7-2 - CASSEPALGEQYF TGTGCCAGCAGCGAGCCCGCCCTAGGGGAGCAGTACTTC
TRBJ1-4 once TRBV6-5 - CASSYPSIGTSERLFF TGTGCCAGCAGTTACCCGTCGATAGGGACGAGCGAAAGACTGTTTTTT
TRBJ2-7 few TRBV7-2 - CASNFPQGEQYF TGTGCCAGCAACTTCCCCCAGGGCGAGCAGTACTTC
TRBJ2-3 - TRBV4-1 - CASSPKIARTDTQYF TGCGCCAGCAGCCCGAAGATAGCTCGCACAGATACGCAGTATTTT
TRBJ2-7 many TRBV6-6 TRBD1 CASSYWRDRGSYEQYF TGTGCCAGCAGTTACTGGCGGGACAGGGGATCCTACGAGCAGTACTTC
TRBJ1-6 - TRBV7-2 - CASSLESTSYNSPLHF TGTGCCAGCAGCTTAGAATCGACCTCCTATAATTCACCCCTCCACTTT
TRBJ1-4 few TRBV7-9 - CASSLGWGSTSTNEKLFF TGTGCCAGCAGCTTAGGGTGGGGCAGTACATCAACTAATGAAAAACTGTTTTTT
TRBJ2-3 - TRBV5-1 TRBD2 CASGRERADTQYF TGCGCCAGCGGGCGGGAGCGCGCAGATACGCAGTATTTT
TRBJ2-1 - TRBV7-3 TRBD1 CASSLGGQGEYNEQFF TGTGCCAGCAGCTTAGGCGGACAGGGGGAATACAATGAGCAGTTCTTC
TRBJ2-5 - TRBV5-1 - CASSLDYGTQYF TGCGCCAGCAGCTTGGATTATGGGACCCAGTACTTC
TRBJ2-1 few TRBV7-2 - CASSLAFSSYNEQFF TGTGCCAGCAGCTTAGCCTTCAGCTCCTACAATGAGCAGTTCTTC
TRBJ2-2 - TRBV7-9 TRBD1 CASSLTGTAGELFF TGTGCCAGCAGCTTGACAGGGACGGCCGGGGAGCTGTTTTTT
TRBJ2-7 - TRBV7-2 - CASSLNQGRGEQYF TGTGCCAGCAGCTTAAACCAAGGCAGGGGCGAGCAGTACTTC
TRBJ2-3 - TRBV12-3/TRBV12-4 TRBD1 CASSYRDRGPSTQYF TGTGCCAGCAGTTACCGGGACAGGGGGCCCTCTACGCAGTATTTT
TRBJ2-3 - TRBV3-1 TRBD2 CATRLAGVQDTQYF TGTGCCACCCGACTAGCGGGAGTTCAAGATACGCAGTATTTT
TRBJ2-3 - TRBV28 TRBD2 CASGILTSGRRDTQYF TGTGCCAGCGGTATCCTAACTAGCGGCCGCAGGGATACGCAGTATTTT
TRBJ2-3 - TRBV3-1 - CASSQARSEGTDTQYF TGTGCCAGCAGCCAGGCCCGATCTGAGGGTACAGATACGCAGTATTTT
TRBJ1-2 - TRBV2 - CASSEESGIHGYTF TGTGCCAGCAGTGAAGAGTCGGGGATCCATGGCTACACCTTC
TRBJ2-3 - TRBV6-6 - CASIHRATLDTQYF TGTGCCAGCATCCACAGGGCGACGTTGGATACGCAGTATTTT
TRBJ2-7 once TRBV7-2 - CASSLDGQYNEQYF TGTGCCAGCAGCTTAGATGGACAGTACAATGAGCAGTACTTC
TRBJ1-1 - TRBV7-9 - CASSTSGENTEAFF TGTGCCAGCAGCACATCCGGGGAGAACACTGAAGCTTTCTTT
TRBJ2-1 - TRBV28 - CASSARDRYNEQFF TGTGCCAGCAGTGCGCGGGACAGATACAATGAGCAGTTCTTC
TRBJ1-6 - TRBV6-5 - CAIKRQLDSPLHF TGTGCCATCAAGCGGCAGCTGGATTCACCCCTCCACTTT
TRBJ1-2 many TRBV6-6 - CASSSAGGEYGYTF TGTGCCAGCAGTTCCGCGGGGGGGGAATATGGCTACACCTTC
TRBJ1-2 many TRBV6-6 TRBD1 CASSFGMTGNYGYTF TGTGCCAGCAGTTTCGGGATGACAGGGAACTATGGCTACACCTTC
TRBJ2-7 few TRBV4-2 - CASSQVLGGTASYEQYF TGTGCCAGCAGCCAAGTTCTAGGGGGAACCGCCTCCTACGAGCAGTACTTC
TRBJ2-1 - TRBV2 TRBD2 CASSEGPSGAYNEQFF TGTGCCAGCAGTGAAGGACCTAGCGGTGCCTACAATGAGCAGTTCTTC